Sequencing of this T cell receptor (beta chain) was carried out in a study of cytomegalovirus exposure and HLA in healthy donors. The study's findings and limits: Most TCR sequences proved rare, with some public TCRs found in many donors.

The PCR had 60 Vbeta and 13 Jbeta primers. In the source study's methods: Later analysis identified 80 million to 90 million unique TCR beta chains, 9 million to 13 million shared. The assay was immunoSEQ multiplex PCR, and TCRdb's table has in-frame clones only and misses some. V and J calls plus clone size are reproduced from that table; the DNA served to infer D and trimming. The repertoire holds fewer than 85,000 clones, approximately 69% seen once, with more than 8.5% in the top ten. V shed 2 bases, J shed 5 bases, and the junction held 5 bases outside the gene matches. The CDR3 length is 15 residues. Germline V gives CDR1 MDHEN, CDR2 SYDVKM. On this clone: Its antigen is not known.

The chain employs TRBV28 and TRBJ2-5, with 10 bases fitting TRBD2. This clonotype was sampled from a man between 40 and 49 years old in good health and CMV-seropositive. Source material: PBMCs. The CDR3 here is CASSLPSGGGETQYF. For the CDR3, the DNA is TGTGCCAGCAGTTTACCTAGCGGGGGTGGTGAGACCCAGTACTTC. Based on the CDR3 plus reference TRBV28 and TRBJ2-5, the full variable domain is DVKVTQSSRYLVKRTGEKVFLECVQDMDHENMFWYRQDPGLGLRLIYFSYDVKMKEKGDIPEGYSVSREKKERFSLILESASTNQTSMYLCASSLPSGGGETQYFGPGTRLLVL.